The T cell receptor (beta chain) under discussion was sequenced for a study of cytomegalovirus exposure and HLA in healthy donors (dated by TCRdb to the late 2010s). A note on the overall study: An earlier analysis of approximately 550 of the donors reported approximately 290 Gb of sequence data and roughly 110 million unique TCR beta sequences from some 180 million T cells. Rather than drawing on any new phenotypic data, the later analysis identified candidate immune exposures from TCR beta sequences and the way those sequences occurred across donors. Donor age, sex, ethnicity and CMV serostatus were compiled alongside the repertoire data. An earlier analysis of around 540 of the donors applied high-throughput TCR beta sequencing to assess whether each TCR beta V gene segment acted as functional or pseudogenic. About five DR-DQ haplotypes were treated as single units for association and clustering because of strong linkage in the cohort. A separate validation cohort of 90 to 150 different subjects was used in addition to the approximately 610-subject first cohort. In a later analysis, previously published TCR beta repertoires from 550 to 700 donors were re-analyzed and high-resolution HLA genotyping was added so that TCR occurrence patterns could be studied. To predict cytomegalovirus infection status, the study combined high-throughput TCR immunosequencing, statistical association of individual TCRs with disease status, and machine learning. The study profiled the T cell repertoires of hundreds of subjects by immunosequencing and related them to cytomegalovirus serostatus. Class I and class II HLA loci were covered by the typing at four-digit resolution. The genetic ancestry cluster associated with self-reported Caucasian donors included 70% to 85% of the approximately 400 genotyped donors. An early release that covered about 600 HLA-typed donors contained about 290 gigabases of sequencing data and 75 million to 100 million unique TCR sequences. Across 398 genotyped donors of the cohort, an average of 235,054 unique TCR beta nucleotide sequences per donor were sequenced, and roughly 18% of those sequences were non-productive. Genome-wide SNP genotypes for about 60% of the roughly 700 donors were used in a later genetic analysis, which treated that subset as a discovery cohort. All discovery cohort repertoires had been generated on a single sequencing platform. The number of typed donors differed by locus: roughly 620-640 for A, B, C, DRB1 and DQB1; some 540 for DQA1; approximately 600 for DPA1; and roughly 490 for DPB1. The study aimed to test whether signatures of past pathogen exposure could be identified by cataloging public T cell receptors. Summary of the overall study and its limitations: In a later genetic analysis, a missense DCLRE1C variant was associated with V-gene and J-gene trimming of TCR beta chains, and the association was replicated in an independent cohort. A cluster of highly shared sequence variants was judged likely to represent a technical artifact of the sequencing pipeline. Some IMGT-functional V segments, including TRBV6-2 and TRBV6-3, could not be distinguished by the 87-base-pair reads and were therefore excluded. Most TCR sequences were seen in very few donors, while some public TCRs were found in many individuals. A total of about 150 TCR beta chains were listed by the study as associated with cytomegalovirus. The only immune exposure information available for the cohort was CMV serostatus. According to the authors, the approach could potentially be generalized to other disease states and immunological phenotypes. Compared with equally common non-associated chains, HLA-associated TCR beta chains in a later analysis were more clonally expanded and had lower generation probabilities. In both the original and validation cohorts, the classifier was reported to diagnose cytomegalovirus status with high specificity and sensitivity. According to a later analysis, TCR association rates differed among HLA loci, with DRB1 alleles showing the most associated TCRs and HLA-C alleles showing the fewest. Only TCR beta chains were sequenced in this cohort, and the absence of alpha or paired-chain data limited detectable features. In vitro tests confirmed that a few of the cytomegalovirus-associated TCR beta chains recognize cytomegalovirus antigens. A further reported finding was that TCR beta sequences accurately predicted the HLA-A and HLA-B alleles for most subjects in the first cohort. A later genetic analysis reported fewer N-insertions in productive TCRs among donors in an Asian-associated ancestry cluster than the roughly 700-donor mean. Specific HLA alleles were associated with roughly 16,000 TCR beta sequences at a false discovery rate of 0.05 in a later analysis. Over 15 rarely observed V segments, including chromosome 9 orphons, were excluded from the earlier analysis of several hundred of the donors because counts were too low. In an earlier analysis of a few hundred of the donors, most TCR beta V segments were observed in productive rearrangements about 87% or about 30% of the time, broadly matching IMGT annotations. Linkage disequilibrium might explain the correlated functional status among segregating V segments, but an unknown experimental factor could not be ruled out. The presence/absence analyses assumed that sequencing depth was roughly uniform across donors, and that assumption may not be true. In a later analysis, several top co-occurrence clusters were reported to appear linked to parvovirus B19, influenza, CMV and Epstein-Barr virus. Because HLA typing was unavailable for some donors at each locus, only the typed subset was used in association tests. Assigning TCR associations to individual alleles was difficult when HLA alleles, especially DR and DQ, strongly co-occurred. A later analysis found that most CMV-associated TCR beta chains appeared HLA-restricted, with HLA associations seemingly driven largely by CMV exposure.

In total, 500 to 700 healthy bone marrow donors made up the cohort. At the time of sampling, all cohort members were nominally healthy, though unrecorded immune exposures were likely present. The donor tested CMV seropositive and was one of the 289 seropositive cohort members. A peripheral blood sample was collected from each donor, and TCR beta sequencing was performed on peripheral blood mononuclear cells. Genomic DNA extraction from the blood cell samples was performed with the Qiagen DNeasy Blood Extraction Kit. This clone has more than one count but fewer than ten. The target of this receptor is not known. No base-level quality is on record; no much larger clone is a single base apart. The germline V gene (reference sequence) provides CDR1 LNHNV and CDR2 YYDKDF. From the cysteine up to the phenylalanine, the CDR3 has a length of 13 residues. Of all the DNA, just the CDR3 is kept, 39 bases in frame from base 1. V is reduced by 3 bases and J by 6 bases, leaving a spacing of 9 bases between them.

Library method: the immunoSEQ multiplex PCR assay. For the multiplex PCR, a mixture combining 60 forward primers for TCR Vbeta segments and 13 reverse primers for TCR Jbeta segments was used. Amplification of the CDR3 region of rearranged TCR beta genes was performed with a multiplex PCR assay on genomic DNA. The Illumina HiSeq System was used to sequence the amplified TCR beta libraries as 87-base-pair reads. From the authors' description of their analysis: A later analysis counted approximately 74 million unique TCR beta chains across the 700 or so repertoires, and 10 million to 11 million of these chains were shared by at least two donors. A nearest-neighbor algorithm error-corrected the raw reads and collapsed the reads into unique sequences, merging closely related sequences to remove PCR and sequencing errors. To assign V, D and J gene segments, CDR3 sequences were aligned to IMGT reference sequences. For a sequence to be retained, a match of at least six nucleotides was required to both a V gene segment and a J gene segment. A rearrangement counted as productive if the CDR3 had no stop codons and remained in frame with V and J, and every other rearrangement counted as non-productive. CDR3 was defined by IMGT convention, running from the second conserved V-encoded cysteine to the conserved J-encoded phenylalanine. Sequences without an unambiguous match to a single V gene segment were excluded from the earlier analysis of 450 to 750 of the donors. An earlier analysis of some 500 of the donors classified V segments as functional when productive rearrangements were above 56.7% and as segregating when the standard deviation between donors was above 5%. A statistical classification framework was built to diagnose cytomegalovirus status from the catalog of TCR beta chain sequences. A later analysis assigned V and J genes by comparing TCR nucleotide sequences with IMGT/GENE-DB human TR gene sequences. In a later analysis, CDR3 sequences and most-parsimonious VDJ recombination scenarios were assigned using the TCRdist pipeline. A later analysis defined each TCR beta chain by its CDR3 amino acid sequence plus V-gene family, and excluded reads lacking a unique V-gene family. As a way to deal with suspected cross-contamination and a sequencing artifact, a later analysis dropped approximately 570 nucleotide sequences that were highly shared and had low generation probability. A later analysis calculated a clonal expansion index for each public chain from normalized within-repertoire ranks of inferred template counts. In a later analysis, generation probabilities were computed using a VDJ recombination model fitted to out-of-frame rearrangements, and the results were checked against IGoR. In a later analysis, hypergeometric tests were used to score TCR-TCR, TCR-HLA and TCR-CMV co-occurrence, with a repertoire-size bias correction applied to TCR pairs. In a later analysis, false discovery rates were estimated by permuting HLA or CMV assignments 20 times. A later analysis grouped co-occurring TCRs with DBSCAN, adding TCRdist sequence similarity when clustering within HLA-allele-positive subsets. Repertoires with fewer than 30,000 or more than 120,000 public chains were left out of co-occurrence clustering, as were five repertoires with anomalous nucleotide sharing. Sourced from immuneACCESS, this table was stored by TCRdb with only in-frame sequences that have V and J called. A share of the clones is absent; for the studies checked, an unresolved V gene accounts for under half, and the remainder has no known explanation. The DNA gave D and trimming, while V, J and clone size come from that table. This sample comprises approximately 120,000 clones, over 9.5% of them detected only once. The top ten clonotypes cover about 4.7% of the sample.

The sequence was obtained from a woman younger than 35 in good health and CMV-seropositive. The receptor chain draws on TRBV15 and TRBJ1-5, with no confident D gene call. Sequenced: PBMCs. The sequence in DNA is TGTGCCACCAGCAGGAACGGAGGTCAGCCCCAGCATTTT. Its protein product is CATSRNGGQPQHF.